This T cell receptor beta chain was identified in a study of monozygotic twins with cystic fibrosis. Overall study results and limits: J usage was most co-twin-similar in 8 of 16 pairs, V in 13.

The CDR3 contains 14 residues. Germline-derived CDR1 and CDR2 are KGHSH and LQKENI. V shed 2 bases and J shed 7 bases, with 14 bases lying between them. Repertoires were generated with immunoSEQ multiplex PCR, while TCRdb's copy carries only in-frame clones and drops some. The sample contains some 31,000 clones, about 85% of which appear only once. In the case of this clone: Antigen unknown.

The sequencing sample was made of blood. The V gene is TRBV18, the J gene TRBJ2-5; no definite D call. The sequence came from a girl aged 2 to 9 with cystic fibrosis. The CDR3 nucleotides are TGTGCCAGCTCACCAACATGGGCGGAAGGGACCCAGTACTTC. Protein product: CASSPTWAEGTQYF. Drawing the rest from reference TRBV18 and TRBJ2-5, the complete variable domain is NAGVMQNPRHLVRRRGQEARLRCSPMKGHSHVYWYRQLPEEGLKFMVYLQKENIIDESGMPKERFSAEFPKEGPSILRIQQVVRGDSAAYFCASSPTWAEGTQYFGPGTRLLVL.